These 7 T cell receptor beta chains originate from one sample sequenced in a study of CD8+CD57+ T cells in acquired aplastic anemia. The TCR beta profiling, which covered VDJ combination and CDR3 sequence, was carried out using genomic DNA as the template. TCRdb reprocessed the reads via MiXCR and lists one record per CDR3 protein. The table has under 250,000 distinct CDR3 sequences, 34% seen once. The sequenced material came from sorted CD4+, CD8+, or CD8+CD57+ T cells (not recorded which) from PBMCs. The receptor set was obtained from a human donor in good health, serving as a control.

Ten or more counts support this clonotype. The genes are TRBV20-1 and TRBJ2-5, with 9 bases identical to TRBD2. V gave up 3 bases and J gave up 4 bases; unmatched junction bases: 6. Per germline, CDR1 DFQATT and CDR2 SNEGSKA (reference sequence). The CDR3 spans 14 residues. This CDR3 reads CSARASGEGETQYF. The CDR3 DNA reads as TGCAGTGCTAGGGCTAGCGGGGAGGGAGAGACCCAGTACTTC.

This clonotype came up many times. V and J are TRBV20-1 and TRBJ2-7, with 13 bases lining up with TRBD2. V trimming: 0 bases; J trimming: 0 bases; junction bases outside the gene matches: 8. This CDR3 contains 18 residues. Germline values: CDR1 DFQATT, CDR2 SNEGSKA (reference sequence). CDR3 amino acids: CSAREVGLAGLLSYEQYF. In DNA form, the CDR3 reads TGCAGTGCTAGAGAGGTGGGACTAGCGGGATTACTCTCCTACGAGCAGTACTTC.

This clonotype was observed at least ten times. CDR3 sequence: CASSESAREVGYNSPLHF. The CDR3 DNA follows: TGCGCCAGCAGTGAGTCTGCCAGGGAGGTCGGGTATAATTCACCCCTCCACTTT. The gene calls are TRBV10-2 and TRBJ1-6, with D possibly being TRBD1 (5 bases). The CDR3 is 18 residues long. Germline assignment: CDR1 WSHSY and CDR2 SAAADI. Trimming removed 0 bases at V and 4 bases at J, with 16 bases between.

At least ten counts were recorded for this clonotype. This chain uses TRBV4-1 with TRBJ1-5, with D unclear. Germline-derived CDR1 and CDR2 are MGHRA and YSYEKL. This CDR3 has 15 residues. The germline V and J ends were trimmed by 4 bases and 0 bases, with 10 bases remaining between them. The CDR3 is CASSRTDYSNQPQHF. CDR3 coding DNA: TGCGCCAGCAGCCGCACAGACTATAGCAATCAGCCCCAGCATTTT.

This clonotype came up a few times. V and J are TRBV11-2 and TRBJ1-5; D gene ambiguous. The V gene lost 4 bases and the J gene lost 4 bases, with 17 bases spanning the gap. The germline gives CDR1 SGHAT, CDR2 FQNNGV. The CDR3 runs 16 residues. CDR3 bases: TGTGCCAGCAGCTCGCGTGGGCCGATTGGGAATCAGCCCCAGCATTTT. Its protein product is CASSSRGPIGNQPQHF.

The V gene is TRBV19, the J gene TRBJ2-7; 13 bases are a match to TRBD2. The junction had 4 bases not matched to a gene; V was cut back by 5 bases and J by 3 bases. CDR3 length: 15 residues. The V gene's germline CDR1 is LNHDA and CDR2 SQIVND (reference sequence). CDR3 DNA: TGTGCCAGTAGTTCAGGGACTAGCGGGGACTACGAGCAGTACTTC. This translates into CASSSGTSGDYEQYF.

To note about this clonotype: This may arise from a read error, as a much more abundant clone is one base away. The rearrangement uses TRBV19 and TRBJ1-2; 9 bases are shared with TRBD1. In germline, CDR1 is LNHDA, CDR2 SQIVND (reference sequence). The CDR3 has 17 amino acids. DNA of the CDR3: TGTGCCAGTAGTATTTTTCAGGGGACAGGGCGCGGCTATGGCTGCACCTTC. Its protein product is CASSIFQGTGRGYGCTF.